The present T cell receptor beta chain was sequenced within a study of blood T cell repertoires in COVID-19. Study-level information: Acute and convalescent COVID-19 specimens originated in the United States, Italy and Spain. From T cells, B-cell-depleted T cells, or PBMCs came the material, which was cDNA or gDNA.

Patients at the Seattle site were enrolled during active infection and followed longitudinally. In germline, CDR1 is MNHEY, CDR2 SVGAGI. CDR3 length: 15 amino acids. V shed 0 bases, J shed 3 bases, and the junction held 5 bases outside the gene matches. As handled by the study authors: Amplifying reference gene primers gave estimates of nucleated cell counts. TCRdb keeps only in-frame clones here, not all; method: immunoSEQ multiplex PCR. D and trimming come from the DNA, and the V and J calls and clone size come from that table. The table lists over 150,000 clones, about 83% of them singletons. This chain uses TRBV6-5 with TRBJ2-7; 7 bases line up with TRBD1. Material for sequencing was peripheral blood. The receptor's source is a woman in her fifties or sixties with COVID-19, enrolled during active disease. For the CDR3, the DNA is TGTGCCAGCAGTTACTCGACAGGGAATTTCTACGAGCAGTACTTC. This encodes CASSYSTGNFYEQYF.